What follows are 15 T cell receptor beta chains derived from one specimen sequenced in a study of T cell repertoires in ileal Crohn's disease. TCRdb's table, derived via immunoSEQ multiplex PCR, lists solely in-frame clones and lacks some. The sample yields about 15,000 clones, around 88% seen once. The sequenced sample consisted of ileal tissue. These receptors all stem from an adult with Crohn's disease.

This clone showed up just a few times. The chain is built from TRBV29-1 and TRBJ2-3; 12 nucleotides match TRBD1. The CDR3 has 15 amino acids. The V and J ends lost 7 bases and 4 bases, in that order; junction bases with no gene match: 9. CDR1 and CDR2 from the germline V gene are SQVTM and ANQGSEA. The CDR3 bases are TGCAGCGGCCTAACCGGGACAGGGGGCGCAGATACGCAGTATTTT. It is translated as CSGLTGTGGADTQYF.

This clone was picked up a small number of times. This chain connects TRBV5-6 to TRBJ2-7; 13 positions match TRBD2. This CDR3 is built from 14 residues. Germline V gives CDR1 SGHDT, CDR2 YYEEEE. V trimming: 4 bases; J trimming: 5 bases; junction bases outside the gene matches: 3. The CDR3 loop reads CASSIGLAGDEQYF. CDR3 coding DNA: TGTGCCAGCAGCATTGGACTAGCGGGGGACGAGCAGTACTTC.

The CDR3 here is CASSEAPELYGYTF. As DNA, the CDR3 is TGTGCCAGCAGTGAAGCGCCCGAACTCTATGGCTACACCTTC. The rearrangement uses TRBV6-1 and TRBJ1-2; D is unresolved. The V gene lost 0 bases and the J gene lost 4 bases, with 9 bases spanning the gap. This CDR3 spans 14 amino acids. Germline CDR1 MNHNS, CDR2 SASEGT.

Notes on this clone: In the same sample, other DNA sequences code for this CDR3. V and J are TRBV10-3 and TRBJ1-5; 7 bases match TRBD1. There are 14 residues in the CDR3. Trimming took 4 bases from V and 9 from J; bases not matched to a gene: 9. The germline CDR1 and CDR2 sequences are ENHRY and SYGVKD. CDR3 loop: CAISVGQASGPQHF. The CDR3 nucleotides read TGTGCCATCAGTGTAGGACAGGCCTCTGGGCCCCAGCATTTT.

J is TRBJ2-7 and V is TRBV2; the match to TRBD2 covers 9 bases. The CDR3 is 18 amino acids. V was clipped by 2 bases and J by 1 base; unmatched bases: 12. Per the germline V gene, CDR1 is SNHLY and CDR2 is FYNNEI. CDR3 in amino acids: CASSESRFGTSISYEQYF. The CDR3, as DNA: TGTGCCAGCAGTGAAAGTAGGTTCGGGACTAGCATATCCTACGAGCAGTACTTC. Filled out from reference TRBV2 and TRBJ2-7, the complete variable domain reads EPEVTQTPSHQVTQMGQEVILRCVPISNHLYFYWYRQILGQKVEFLVSFYNNEISEKSEIFDDQFSVERPDGSNFTLKIRSTKLEDSAMYFCASSESRFGTSISYEQYFGPGTRLTVT.

This clone is a singleton in its sample. The chain joins TRBV4-1 to TRBJ2-7; TRBD1 is a possible D gene (5 bases). CDR3 length: 16 amino acids. Between the trimmed V and J ends, which lost 0 bases and 7 bases, there was a span of 19 bases. The germline gives CDR1 MGHRA, CDR2 YSYEKL. In nucleotides, the CDR3 is TGCGCCAGCAGCCAAGATTCGGGCAGGGCGACTCGGGAGCAGTACTTC. Translating it yields CASSQDSGRATREQYF.

The chain recombines TRBV29-1 with TRBJ1-2; 10 bases fit TRBD1. The CDR3 is made up of 14 amino acids. Germline CDR1 and CDR2: SQVTM and ANQGSEA. V lost 5 bases, J lost 2 bases, and 5 bases stayed unmatched. CDR3 sequence: CSVLWTGGNYGYTF. The CDR3, as DNA: TGCAGCGTTCTATGGACAGGGGGAAACTATGGCTACACCTTC.

The chain is built from TRBV7-8 and TRBJ1-2; 12 nucleotides line up with TRBD1. This CDR3 spans 17 amino acids. The junction had 12 bases not matched to a gene; V was cut back by 3 bases and J by 7 bases. Germline CDR1 SGHVS, CDR2 FQNEAQ. CDR3 sequence (DNA): TGTGCCAGCAGCTTCTACCTAGGGACAGGGGGCACGGGTGGCTACACCTTC. This codes for CASSFYLGTGGTGGYTF.

The chain is built from TRBV27 and TRBJ2-7, with D possibly TRBD1 on 5 matching bases. In germline, CDR1 is MNHEY, CDR2 SMNVEV (reference sequence). CDR3 length equals 12 residues. Trimming shortened V by 7 bases and J by 5 bases, and 12 bases separated the two germline ends. This CDR3 is CASTTGDNEQYF. The CDR3 DNA is TGTGCCAGCACCACAGGAGATAACGAGCAGTACTTC.

V gene TRBV20-1 combines with J gene TRBJ2-1; D remains unclear. Germline assignment: CDR1 DFQATT and CDR2 SNEGSKA (reference sequence). V lost 3 bases and J 4 bases, leaving 4 bases between the germline ends. The CDR3 loop spans 11 amino acids. In DNA, the CDR3 is TGCAGTGCTAGGCGGTACAATGAGCAGTTCTTC. It specifies CSARRYNEQFF.

The rearrangement uses TRBV6-6 and TRBJ1-1; the match to TRBD1 covers 8 bases. Per the germline V gene, CDR1 is MNHNY and CDR2 is SVGAGI (reference sequence). This CDR3 region has 16 residues. Trimming cost V 6 bases and J 0 bases; bases outside gene matches: 9. For the CDR3, the DNA is TGTGCCAGCAGCCCCCCGGGGGACAGGCTGAACACTGAAGCTTTCTTT. It is translated as CASSPPGDRLNTEAFF.

This clone was observed once. The V call is TRBV19, the J call TRBJ1-6; tentatively, D is TRBD1 (5 bases). The CDR3 length is 13 residues. The V and J ends lost 7 bases and 7 bases respectively, with 11 bases between them. Germline lookup yields CDR1 LNHDA and CDR2 SQIVND (reference sequence). CDR3 residues: CASKRGVNSPLHF. The CDR3 bases are TGTGCCAGTAAAAGGGGCGTCAATTCACCCCTCCACTTT. The variable domain in full, with the rest retrieved from reference TRBV19 and TRBJ1-6, is DGGITQSPKYLFRKEGQNVTLSCEQNLNHDAMYWYRQDPGQGLRLIYYSQIVNDFQKGDIAEGYSVSREKKESFPLTVTSAQKNPTAFYLCASKRGVNSPLHFGNGTRLTVT.

The CDR3 nucleotides read TGTGCCAGCTACAGGTGGGACACTGAAGCTTTCTTT. It encodes CASYRWDTEAFF. This rearrangement joins TRBV6-1 to TRBJ1-1, with D possibly matching TRBD1 (5 bases). Germline-derived CDR1 and CDR2 are MNHNS and SASEGT. V lost 8 bases and J 3 bases, leaving 10 bases between the germline ends. This CDR3 is built from 12 residues.

CDR3 protein: CAWSADMNTEAFF. CDR3 in DNA: TGTGCCTGGAGTGCGGACATGAACACTGAAGCTTTCTTT. The J gene is TRBJ1-1, the V gene TRBV30; D perhaps matches TRBD1 (5 bases). The germline V gene has CDR1 GTSNPN and CDR2 SVGIG (reference sequence). V gave up 1 base and J gave up 0 bases, with 6 bases separating them. The CDR3 extends over 13 amino acids.

The chain employs TRBV19 and TRBJ1-5; D is unclear. V dropped 1 base and J dropped 0 bases, with 10 bases sitting between them. The CDR3 length is 16 residues. The germline V gene has CDR1 LNHDA and CDR2 SQIVND (reference sequence). This chain's CDR3 is CASSIGRRNSNQPQHF. In DNA, the CDR3 is TGTGCCAGTAGTATAGGTCGGAGAAATAGCAATCAGCCCCAGCATTTT.